This is a list of T cell receptor beta chains from one sample in a study of blood T cells in healthy people across ages. TCRdb processed the 5' RACE reads anew with MiXCR; each CDR3 protein has one entry. The sample contains approximately 900,000 distinct CDR3 sequences, about 44% of which appear only once. Specimen: blood. Receptors originate from a man aged 25-40 years in good health. Both conserved end residues are part of each CDR3. The order of the fields is V gene, J gene, clone size, D gene, CDR3 DNA, CDR3 protein. D genes are given only for firm matches. Where a row states a size, it is once, few, many or the class of an expanded clone; other rows omit it.

V: TRBV3-1; J: TRBJ2-5; size: -; D: -; DNA: TGTGCCAGCAGCCCCCATTGGCGAGAGACACCGTACCAAGAGACCCAGTACTTC; CDR3: CASSPHWRETPYQETQYF
V: TRBV6-2/TRBV6-3; J: TRBJ1-1; size: few; D: TRBD1; DNA: TGTGCCAGCAGCTCCGGGACAGTCTTCATGAACACTGAAGCTTTCTTT; CDR3: CASSSGTVFMNTEAFF
V: TRBV20-1; J: TRBJ1-1; size: -; D: -; DNA: TGCAGTGCCATAGGGGGGACGGACACTGAAGCTTTCTTT; CDR3: CSAIGGTDTEAFF
V: TRBV30; J: TRBJ2-5; size: -; D: TRBD1; DNA: TGTGCCTGGAGTAGGGGACAGGGGGGCGTGGAGACCCAGTACTTC; CDR3: CAWSRGQGGVETQYF
V: TRBV10-3; J: TRBJ2-1; size: -; D: -; DNA: TGTGCCATCAGTGAGGACAGCTACAATGAGCAGTTCTTC; CDR3: CAISEDSYNEQFF
V: TRBV10-3; J: TRBJ2-1; size: -; D: -; DNA: TGTGCCATCAGTGAGCTCGATGGGGGCCCGGGCAATGAGCAGTTCTTC; CDR3: CAISELDGGPGNEQFF
V: TRBV12-3/TRBV12-4; J: TRBJ1-1; size: -; D: -; DNA: TGTGCCAGCGGGGGGGATATAAACAATGAAGCTTTCTTT; CDR3: CASGGDINNEAFF
V: TRBV13; J: TRBJ2-7; size: -; D: -; DNA: TGTGCCAGCAGCTTACGGGGGGCCCCCCTCGAGCAGTACTTC; CDR3: CASSLRGAPLEQYF
V: TRBV5-1; J: TRBJ1-2; size: -; D: -; DNA: TGCGCCAGCAGCTTGAGTATTGAGTACGTGGATGGCTACACCTTC; CDR3: CASSLSIEYVDGYTF
V: TRBV7-6; J: TRBJ1-2; size: -; D: -; DNA: TGTGCCAGCAGCTCGATCGAGAGCTATGGCTACACCTTC; CDR3: CASSSIESYGYTF
V: TRBV11-2; J: TRBJ2-3; size: -; D: TRBD2; DNA: TGTGCCAGCAGCCCGTCAAAGCGGGGGGGAGTGGATACGCAGTATTTT; CDR3: CASSPSKRGGVDTQYF
V: TRBV29-1; J: TRBJ1-4; size: -; D: -; DNA: TGCAACGCTCGTGGGGCGGCCCGCGAAAAACTGTTTTTT; CDR3: CNARGAAREKLFF
V: TRBV29-1; J: TRBJ2-5; size: few; D: TRBD1; DNA: TGCAGCGTTGGGGACAGTTCGGAGACCCAGTACTTC; CDR3: CSVGDSSETQYF
V: TRBV10-3; J: TRBJ2-7; size: -; D: TRBD1; DNA: TGTGCCATCACCCCGACAGGGGTCAACGAGCAGTACTTC; CDR3: CAITPTGVNEQYF
V: TRBV30; J: TRBJ1-6; size: -; D: -; DNA: TGTGCCTGGAGTCGGACGGAATCACCCCTCCACTTT; CDR3: CAWSRTESPLHF
V: TRBV29-1; J: TRBJ2-2; size: few; D: -; DNA: TGCAGCACGGGACTCTACACCGGGGAGCTGTTTTTT; CDR3: CSTGLYTGELFF
V: TRBV18; J: TRBJ2-7; size: few; D: TRBD1; DNA: TGTGCCAGCTCCCCGTCTCAGGGGGCTCCCTACGAGCAGTACTTC; CDR3: CASSPSQGAPYEQYF
V: TRBV5-1; J: TRBJ2-1; size: -; D: -; DNA: TGCGCCAGCAGCCTATACGGGACGGGGTCTTTTAATGAGCGGTTCTTC; CDR3: CASSLYGTGSFNERFF
V: TRBV20-1; J: TRBJ2-3; size: few; D: TRBD2; DNA: TGCAGTGCTAGGAAAGGACTAGGGGAGTCAGATACGCAGTATTTT; CDR3: CSARKGLGESDTQYF
V: TRBV4-2; J: TRBJ2-1; size: many; D: -; DNA: TGTGCCAGCAGCCAAGATCAAGCGGGCTCCTACAATGAGCAGTTCTTC; CDR3: CASSQDQAGSYNEQFF
V: TRBV7-2; J: TRBJ2-3; size: few; D: TRBD1; DNA: TGTGCCAGCAGCTTACAGGGGGCGCGAGGGGATACGCAGTATTTT; CDR3: CASSLQGARGDTQYF
V: TRBV18; J: TRBJ1-2; size: -; D: TRBD1; DNA: TGTGCCAGCTCACCCAGGGACAGGGGCATGGATGGCTACACCTTC; CDR3: CASSPRDRGMDGYTF
V: TRBV12-3/TRBV12-4; J: TRBJ2-7; size: -; D: TRBD2; DNA: TGTGCCAGCAGTTTTACTGCTAGCGGGGGTGACCAGTACTTC; CDR3: CASSFTASGGDQYF
V: TRBV5-1; J: TRBJ1-6; size: -; D: TRBD1; DNA: TGCGCCAGCAGCTACTGGGACAGAAATTCACCCCTCCACTTT; CDR3: CASSYWDRNSPLHF
V: TRBV4-1; J: TRBJ2-6; size: few; D: -; DNA: TGCGCCAGCAGCCACGCACTCCGGGACATACCCCTTCCAGGGGCCAACGTCCTGACTTTC; CDR3: CASSHALRDIPLPGANVLTF
V: TRBV6-5; J: TRBJ2-5; size: few; D: -; DNA: TGTGCCAGCGGGGCGGGTATGGAGACCCAGTACTTC; CDR3: CASGAGMETQYF
V: TRBV7-2; J: TRBJ2-1; size: -; D: TRBD1; DNA: TGTGCCAGCAGCTCCCGGGACAGGGGCTATGAGCAGTTCTTC; CDR3: CASSSRDRGYEQFF
V: TRBV3-1; J: TRBJ2-4; size: -; D: TRBD2; DNA: TGTGCCAGCAGCCCCATAAGCGGGGGGTCTGGGAACATTCAGTACTTC; CDR3: CASSPISGGSGNIQYF
V: TRBV27; J: TRBJ1-1; size: -; D: -; DNA: TGTGCCAGCAGTGCTAGTGGGCCCACGCGTACTGAAGCTTTCTTT; CDR3: CASSASGPTRTEAFF
V: TRBV29-1; J: TRBJ2-1; size: few; D: TRBD2; DNA: TGCAGCGTTGTCGGTAGCGGGTATGCTGAGCAGTTCTTC; CDR3: CSVVGSGYAEQFF
V: TRBV4-1; J: TRBJ2-3; size: few; D: -; DNA: TGCGCCAGCAGCCCGGATCCTCTTCGACCCCATACGCAGTATTTT; CDR3: CASSPDPLRPHTQYF
V: TRBV7-9; J: TRBJ2-5; size: -; D: -; DNA: TGTGCTGTAGGTCCCGAAGCGGGGACCCAGTACTTC; CDR3: CAVGPEAGTQYF
V: TRBV3-1; J: TRBJ2-1; size: -; D: -; DNA: TGTACCAGCAGCCAAGGGTCAGGGAGTGAGCAGTTCTTC; CDR3: CTSSQGSGSEQFF
V: TRBV2; J: TRBJ2-6; size: -; D: -; DNA: TGTGCCAGCGTACGATTGGCCAACGTCCTGACTTTC; CDR3: CASVRLANVLTF
V: TRBV7-2; J: TRBJ2-5; size: -; D: -; DNA: TGTGCCAGCAGCGTAGGGGGGAAAGAGACCCAGTACTTC; CDR3: CASSVGGKETQYF
V: TRBV5-1; J: TRBJ2-5; size: -; D: -; DNA: TGCGCCAGCAGCCGGGACTCGTTTGAGACCCAGTACTTC; CDR3: CASSRDSFETQYF
V: TRBV28; J: TRBJ2-5; size: many; D: -; DNA: TGTGCCAGCAGTGTAGGGGGGTCAGAGACCCAGTACTTC; CDR3: CASSVGGSETQYF
V: TRBV6-2/TRBV6-3; J: TRBJ2-6; size: -; D: -; DNA: TGTGCCAGCAGTTATCTCTACTATGGGGCCAACGTCCTGACTTTC; CDR3: CASSYLYYGANVLTF
V: TRBV6-1; J: TRBJ2-6; size: -; D: -; DNA: TGTGCCAGCACGCAAGCCTCTGGGGCCAACGTCCTGACTTTC; CDR3: CASTQASGANVLTF
V: TRBV11-1; J: TRBJ2-1; size: -; D: TRBD1; DNA: TGTGCCAGCAGCTTAGAACGGACAGGCAAAGTAGAGACCCAGTTCTTC; CDR3: CASSLERTGKVETQFF
V: TRBV30; J: TRBJ1-1; size: once; D: -; DNA: TGTGCCTGGAGTGTACGATCGGGCTACACTGAAGCTTTCTTT; CDR3: CAWSVRSGYTEAFF
V: TRBV6-1; J: TRBJ2-4; size: few; D: -; DNA: TGTGCCAGCAGTGACGTAGCAGGCAACATTCAGTACTTC; CDR3: CASSDVAGNIQYF
V: TRBV4-1; J: TRBJ2-5; size: few; D: -; DNA: TGCGCCAGCAGCCAGTACCCGGGACTGGGCCAAGAGACCCAGTACTTC; CDR3: CASSQYPGLGQETQYF
V: TRBV5-1; J: TRBJ2-5; size: -; D: -; DNA: TGCGCCAGCAGCTTGATGACAAGGGAAGAGACCCAGTACTTC; CDR3: CASSLMTREETQYF
V: TRBV4-1; J: TRBJ2-7; size: few; D: -; DNA: TGCGCCAGCAGTCTGGGGACTCCGACCTACGAGCAGTACTTC; CDR3: CASSLGTPTYEQYF
V: TRBV12-3/TRBV12-4; J: TRBJ1-5; size: -; D: -; DNA: TGTGCCAGCTGCTACGGGAGGCAGGGCCATAATCAGCCCCAGCATTTT; CDR3: CASCYGRQGHNQPQHF
V: TRBV12-3/TRBV12-4; J: TRBJ1-2; size: few; D: -; DNA: TGTGCCAGCAGTTTAACCGCTAGGGATGGCTACACCTTC; CDR3: CASSLTARDGYTF
V: TRBV7-9; J: TRBJ1-4; size: -; D: TRBD1; DNA: TGTGCCAGCAGCCCAGAGGGACAGGAAGGAGGAAAACTGTTTTTT; CDR3: CASSPEGQEGGKLFF
V: TRBV4-1; J: TRBJ1-5; size: few; D: -; DNA: TGCGCCAGCAGCCAAGAACCTGGAAATAGCAATCAGCCCCAGCATTTT; CDR3: CASSQEPGNSNQPQHF
V: TRBV6-6; J: TRBJ2-7; size: -; D: TRBD1; DNA: TGTGCCAGCAGTGACCGAGGGACAGGGAGCTACGAGCAGTACTTC; CDR3: CASSDRGTGSYEQYF
V: TRBV12-3/TRBV12-4; J: TRBJ2-4; size: -; D: -; DNA: TGTGCCAGCAGTTCCACCGATGGCAAAAACATTCAGTACTTC; CDR3: CASSSTDGKNIQYF
V: TRBV20-1; J: TRBJ2-1; size: -; D: TRBD2; DNA: TGCAGTGCTAGCTGGGGGACGGGGGGGATGGACAATGAGCAGTTCTTC; CDR3: CSASWGTGGMDNEQFF
V: TRBV12-3/TRBV12-4; J: TRBJ1-6; size: -; D: TRBD1; DNA: TGTGCCAGCAGTTTAGCGGGACAGGGGGTATCACCCCTCCACTTT; CDR3: CASSLAGQGVSPLHF